This T cell receptor (beta chain) stems from a study of T cell repertoires in cytomegalovirus infection. Germline V gene lookup returns CDR1 SNHLY and CDR2 FYNNEI. This CDR3 contains 16 residues. V lost 5 bases, J lost 5 bases, and 6 bases stayed unmatched. Of note for this clonotype: As yet, its antigen is unknown.

TCRdb re-derived calls from the reads in MiXCR, one entry per CDR3 protein. The sample shows tens of thousands of distinct CDR3 sequences, roughly a quarter of them seen only once. The material sequenced was CD8+ T cells from cultured PBMCs, taken from culture after CMV antigen stimulation. The sequence was obtained from a human donor in good health (CMV status not recorded). Some clones in this sample may be carry-over from other donors' samples. This chain links TRBV2 with TRBJ2-3; 14 bases map to TRBD2. In nucleotides, the CDR3 is TGTGCCAGCAGTCACGATGGACTAGCGGGAGGAGATACGCAGTATTTT. Residues: CASSHDGLAGGDTQYF.